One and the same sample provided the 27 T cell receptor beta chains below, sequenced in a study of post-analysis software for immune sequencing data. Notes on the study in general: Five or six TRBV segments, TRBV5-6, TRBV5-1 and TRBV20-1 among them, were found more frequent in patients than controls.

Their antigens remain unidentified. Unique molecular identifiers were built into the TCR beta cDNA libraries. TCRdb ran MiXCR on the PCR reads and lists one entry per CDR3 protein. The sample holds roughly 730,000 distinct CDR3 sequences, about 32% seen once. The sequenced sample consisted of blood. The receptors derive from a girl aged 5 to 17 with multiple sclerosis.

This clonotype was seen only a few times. The CDR3: CSASRLPNTGELFF. CDR3 sequence (DNA): TGCAGTGCTAGTAGGCTTCCGAACACCGGGGAGCTGTTTTTT. The chain has TRBV20-1 and TRBJ2-2; no firm D call. The CDR3 runs 14 residues. V lost 3 bases to trimming and J lost 0 bases, with 8 bases between them. Germline-derived CDR1 and CDR2 are DFQATT and SNEGSKA (reference sequence).

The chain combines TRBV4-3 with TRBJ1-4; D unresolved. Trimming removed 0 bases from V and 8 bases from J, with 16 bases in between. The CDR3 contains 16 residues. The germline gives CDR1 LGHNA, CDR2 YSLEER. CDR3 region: CASSQDRNRYYEKLFF. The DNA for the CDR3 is TGCGCCAGCAGCCAAGATAGGAACCGATATTACGAAAAACTGTTTTTT.

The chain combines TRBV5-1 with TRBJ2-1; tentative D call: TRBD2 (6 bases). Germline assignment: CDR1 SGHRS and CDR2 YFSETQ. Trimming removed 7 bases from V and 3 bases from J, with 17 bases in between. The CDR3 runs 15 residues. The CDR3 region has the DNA TGCGCCAGCGTCCCCGGGGAGGCATTCTACAATGAGCAGTTCTTC. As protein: CASVPGEAFYNEQFF.

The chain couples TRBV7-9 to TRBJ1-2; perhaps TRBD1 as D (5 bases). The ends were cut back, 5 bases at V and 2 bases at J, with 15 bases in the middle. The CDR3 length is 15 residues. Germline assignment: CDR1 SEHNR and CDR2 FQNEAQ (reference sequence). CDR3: CASSPPFGGNYGYTF. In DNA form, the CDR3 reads TGTGCCAGCAGCCCTCCTTTCGGGGGGAACTATGGCTACACCTTC.

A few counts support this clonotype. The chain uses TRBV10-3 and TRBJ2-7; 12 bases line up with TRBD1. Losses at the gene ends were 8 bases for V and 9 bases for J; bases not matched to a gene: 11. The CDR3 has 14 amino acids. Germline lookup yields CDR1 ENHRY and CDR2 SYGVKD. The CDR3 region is CAIAPGGTGGVQYF. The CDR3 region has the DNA TGTGCCATCGCCCCCGGAGGGACAGGGGGCGTGCAGTACTTC.

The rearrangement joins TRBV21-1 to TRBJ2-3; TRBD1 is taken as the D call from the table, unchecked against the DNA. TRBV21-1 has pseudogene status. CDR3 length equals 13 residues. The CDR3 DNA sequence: TGTGCCAGCAATAAAACAGGGACAGATACGCAGTATTTT. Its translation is CASNKTGTDTQYF.

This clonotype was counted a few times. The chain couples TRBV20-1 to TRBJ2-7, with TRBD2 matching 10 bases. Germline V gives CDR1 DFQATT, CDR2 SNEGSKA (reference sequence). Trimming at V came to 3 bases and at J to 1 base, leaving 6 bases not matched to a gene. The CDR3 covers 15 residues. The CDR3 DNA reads TGCAGTGCTAGCCCTCTAGCGGGAGTTTCCTACGAGCAGTACTTC. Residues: CSASPLAGVSYEQYF.

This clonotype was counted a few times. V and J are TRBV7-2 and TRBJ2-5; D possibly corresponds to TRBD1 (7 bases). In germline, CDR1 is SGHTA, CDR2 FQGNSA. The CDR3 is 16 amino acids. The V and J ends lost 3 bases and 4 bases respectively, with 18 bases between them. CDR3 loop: CASSFRGTAGGETQYF. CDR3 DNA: TGTGCCAGCAGCTTTCGCGGGACAGCAGGGGGAGAGACCCAGTACTTC.

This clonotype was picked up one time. CDR3 DNA: TGTGCCAGCAGTTCTTTGACAAGAAACCGAGAGACCCAGTACTTC. Its protein product is CASSSLTRNRETQYF. This chain uses TRBV6-1 with TRBJ2-5; no clear D. The germline gives CDR1 MNHNS, CDR2 SASEGT. V was cut by 5 bases and J by 4 bases, with 17 bases left in between. This CDR3 has 15 residues.

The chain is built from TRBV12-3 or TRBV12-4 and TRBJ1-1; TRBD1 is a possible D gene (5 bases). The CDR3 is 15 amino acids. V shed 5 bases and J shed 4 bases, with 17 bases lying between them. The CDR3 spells CASSPRDRGGTEAFF. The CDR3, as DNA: TGTGCCAGCAGTCCCCGGGACCGAGGAGGCACTGAAGCTTTCTTT.

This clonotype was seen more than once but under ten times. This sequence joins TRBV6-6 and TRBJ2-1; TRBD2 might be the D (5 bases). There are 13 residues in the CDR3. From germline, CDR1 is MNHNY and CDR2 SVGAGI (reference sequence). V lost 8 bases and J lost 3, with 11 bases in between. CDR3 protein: CASGSGYYNEQFF. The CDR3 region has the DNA TGTGCCAGCGGGAGTGGATACTACAATGAGCAGTTCTTC.

CDR3 in amino acids: CSARDRGHEQYF. The DNA of the CDR3 is TGCAGTGCTAGGGACAGGGGCCACGAGCAGTACTTC. The rearrangement uses TRBV29-1 and TRBJ2-7; 10 positions agree with TRBD1. Looked up from germline, CDR1 is SQVTM and CDR2 is ANQGSEA. The CDR3 is made up of 12 amino acids.

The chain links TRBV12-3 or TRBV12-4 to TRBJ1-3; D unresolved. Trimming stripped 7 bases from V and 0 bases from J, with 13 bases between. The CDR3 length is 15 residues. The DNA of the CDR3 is TGTGCCAGCATTCATACGAAAGTCTCTGGAAACACCATATATTTT. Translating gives CASIHTKVSGNTIYF.

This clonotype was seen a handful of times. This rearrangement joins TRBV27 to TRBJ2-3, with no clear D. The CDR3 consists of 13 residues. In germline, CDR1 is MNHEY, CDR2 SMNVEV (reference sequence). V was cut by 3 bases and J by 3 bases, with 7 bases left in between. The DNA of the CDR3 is TGTGCCAGCAGTTTCGTCTGGACAGATACGCAGTATTTT. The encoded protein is CASSFVWTDTQYF.

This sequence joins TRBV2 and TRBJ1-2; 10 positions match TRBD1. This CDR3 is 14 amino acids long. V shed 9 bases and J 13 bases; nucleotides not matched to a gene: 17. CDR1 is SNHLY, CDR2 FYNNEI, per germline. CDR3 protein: CASRYWTGGLCCTF. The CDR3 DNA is TGTGCCAGTCGATATTGGACAGGGGGGTTGTGCTGCACCTTC.

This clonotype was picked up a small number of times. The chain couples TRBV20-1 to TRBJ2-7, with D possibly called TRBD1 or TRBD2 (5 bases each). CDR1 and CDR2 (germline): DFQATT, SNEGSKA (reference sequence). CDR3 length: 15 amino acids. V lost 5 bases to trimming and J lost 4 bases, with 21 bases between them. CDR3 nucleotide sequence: TGCAGTGCTCTGAAGGGACCCCAATCGGCGTACGAGCAGTACTTC. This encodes CSALKGPQSAYEQYF.

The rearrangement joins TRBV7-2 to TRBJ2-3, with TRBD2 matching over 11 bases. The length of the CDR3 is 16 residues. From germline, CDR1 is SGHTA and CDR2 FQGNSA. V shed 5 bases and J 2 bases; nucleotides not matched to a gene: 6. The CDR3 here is CASSLTSGSFTDTQYF. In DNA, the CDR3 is TGTGCCAGCAGCCTTACTAGCGGGAGTTTCACAGATACGCAGTATTTT.

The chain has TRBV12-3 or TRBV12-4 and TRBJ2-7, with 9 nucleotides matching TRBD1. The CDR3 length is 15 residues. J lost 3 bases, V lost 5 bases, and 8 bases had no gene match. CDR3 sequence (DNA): TGTGCCAGCAGTGAAAAACAGGGGGCCCTCTACGAGCAGTACTTC. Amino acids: CASSEKQGALYEQYF.

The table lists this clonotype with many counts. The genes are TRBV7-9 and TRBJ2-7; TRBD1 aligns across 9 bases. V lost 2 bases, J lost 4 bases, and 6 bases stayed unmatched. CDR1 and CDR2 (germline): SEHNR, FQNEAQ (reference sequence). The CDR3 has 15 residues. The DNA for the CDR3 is TGTGCCAGCAGCTTAAGTGGGACAGGGATTTACGAGCAGTACTTC. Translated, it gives CASSLSGTGIYEQYF.

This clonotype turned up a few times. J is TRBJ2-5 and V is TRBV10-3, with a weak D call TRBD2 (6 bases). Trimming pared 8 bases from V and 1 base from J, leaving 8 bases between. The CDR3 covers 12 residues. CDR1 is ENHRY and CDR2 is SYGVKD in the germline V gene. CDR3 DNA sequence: TGTGCCATCGGGGGGAGCCAAGAGACCCAGTACTTC. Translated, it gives CAIGGSQETQYF.

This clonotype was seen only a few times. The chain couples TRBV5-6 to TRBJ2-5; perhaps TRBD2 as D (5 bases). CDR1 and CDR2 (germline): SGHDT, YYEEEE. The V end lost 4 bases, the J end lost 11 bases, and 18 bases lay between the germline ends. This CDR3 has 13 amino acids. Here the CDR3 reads CASSPSGVGEQYF. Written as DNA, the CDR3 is TGTGCCAGCAGCCCATCCGGGGTCGGGGAGCAGTACTTC.

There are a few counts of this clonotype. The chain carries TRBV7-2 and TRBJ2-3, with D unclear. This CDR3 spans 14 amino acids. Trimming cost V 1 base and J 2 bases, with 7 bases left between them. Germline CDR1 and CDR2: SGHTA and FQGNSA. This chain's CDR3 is CASSLVSTTDTQYF. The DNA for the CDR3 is TGTGCCAGCAGCTTAGTCTCAACCACAGATACGCAGTATTTT. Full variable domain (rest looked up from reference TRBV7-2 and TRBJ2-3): GAGVSQSPSNKVTEKGKDVELRCDPISGHTALYWYRQSLGQGLEFLIYFQGNSAPDKSGLPSDRFSAERTGGSVSTLTIQRTQQEDSAVYLCASSLVSTTDTQYFGPGTRLTVL.

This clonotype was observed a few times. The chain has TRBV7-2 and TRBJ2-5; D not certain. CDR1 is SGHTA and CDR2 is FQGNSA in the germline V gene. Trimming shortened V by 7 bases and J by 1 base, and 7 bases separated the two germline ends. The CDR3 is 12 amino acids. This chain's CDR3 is CASNSLQETQYF. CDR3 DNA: TGTGCCAGCAACTCCCTCCAAGAGACCCAGTACTTC.

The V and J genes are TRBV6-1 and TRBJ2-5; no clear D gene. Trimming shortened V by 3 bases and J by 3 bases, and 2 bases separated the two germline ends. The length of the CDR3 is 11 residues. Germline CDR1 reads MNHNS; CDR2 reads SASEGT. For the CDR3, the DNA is TGTGCCAGCAGTGATGAAGAGACCCAGTACTTC. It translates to CASSDEETQYF.

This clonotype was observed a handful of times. CDR3 sequence (DNA): TGCAGTGTCAACGCCCTCGGCAGGTTCTACAATGAGCAGTTCTTC. Translation: CSVNALGRFYNEQFF. The J gene is TRBJ2-1, the V gene TRBV20-1, with D unresolved. CDR3 length: 15 residues. Germline V gives CDR1 DFQATT, CDR2 SNEGSKA (reference sequence). V shed 7 bases and J shed 3 bases, with 19 bases lying between them.

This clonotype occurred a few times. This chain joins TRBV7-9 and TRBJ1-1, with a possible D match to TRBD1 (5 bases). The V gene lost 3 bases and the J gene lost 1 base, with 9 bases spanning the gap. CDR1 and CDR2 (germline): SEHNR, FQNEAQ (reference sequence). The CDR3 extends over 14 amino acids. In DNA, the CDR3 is TGTGCCAGCAGCTTTTCAGACAGGAACACTGAAGCTTTCTTT. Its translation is CASSFSDRNTEAFF. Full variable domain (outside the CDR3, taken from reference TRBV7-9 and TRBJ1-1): DTGVSQNPRHKITKRGQNVTFRCDPISEHNRLYWYRQTLGQGPEFLTYFQNEAQLEKSRLLSDRFSAERPKGSFSTLEIQRTEQGDSAMYLCASSFSDRNTEAFFGQGTRLTVV.

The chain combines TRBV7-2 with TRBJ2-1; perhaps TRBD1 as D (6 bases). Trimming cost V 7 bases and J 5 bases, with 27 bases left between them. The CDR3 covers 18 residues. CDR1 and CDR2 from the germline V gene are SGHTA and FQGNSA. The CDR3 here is CASTTYRNRVQPNNEQFF. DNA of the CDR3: TGTGCCAGCACCACCTATCGTAACAGGGTCCAACCCAACAATGAGCAGTTCTTC.